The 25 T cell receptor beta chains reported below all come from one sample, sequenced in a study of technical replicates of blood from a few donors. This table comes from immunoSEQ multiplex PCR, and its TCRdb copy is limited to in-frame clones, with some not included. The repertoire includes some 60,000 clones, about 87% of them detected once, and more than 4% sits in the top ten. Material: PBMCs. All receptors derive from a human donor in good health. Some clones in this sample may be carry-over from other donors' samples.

CDR3 bases: TGTGCCAGCAGCTTAGCAGGAGGTGGCAGGGGAAATTCTGAAGCTTTCTTT. Protein: CASSLAGGGRGNSEAFF. The chain combines TRBV7-9 with TRBJ1-1, with a tentative D call TRBD1 (6 bases). Germline V gene lookup returns CDR1 SEHNR and CDR2 FQNEAQ (reference sequence). V was trimmed by 0 bases and J by 6 bases, leaving 20 bases between them. The CDR3 contains 17 residues.

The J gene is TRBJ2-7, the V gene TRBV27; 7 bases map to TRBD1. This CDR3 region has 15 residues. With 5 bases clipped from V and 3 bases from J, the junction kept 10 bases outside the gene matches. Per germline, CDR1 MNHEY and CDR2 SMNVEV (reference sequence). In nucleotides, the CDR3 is TGTGCCAGCAGTCCCCGACAGGGTATACTCTACGAGCAGTACTTC. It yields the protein CASSPRQGILYEQYF.

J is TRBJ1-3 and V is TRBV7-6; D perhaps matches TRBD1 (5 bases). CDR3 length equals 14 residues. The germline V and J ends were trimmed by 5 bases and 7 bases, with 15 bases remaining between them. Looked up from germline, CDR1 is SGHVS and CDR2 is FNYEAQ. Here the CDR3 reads CASSPGPGINTIYF. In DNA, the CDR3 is TGTGCCAGCAGCCCAGGGCCAGGGATTAACACCATATATTTT.

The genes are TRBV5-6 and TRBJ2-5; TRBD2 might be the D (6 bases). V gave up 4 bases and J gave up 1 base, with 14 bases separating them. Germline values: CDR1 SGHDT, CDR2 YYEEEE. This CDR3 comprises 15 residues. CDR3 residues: CASSPGVRFQETQYF. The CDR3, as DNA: TGTGCCAGCAGCCCGGGGGTCCGGTTCCAAGAGACCCAGTACTTC.

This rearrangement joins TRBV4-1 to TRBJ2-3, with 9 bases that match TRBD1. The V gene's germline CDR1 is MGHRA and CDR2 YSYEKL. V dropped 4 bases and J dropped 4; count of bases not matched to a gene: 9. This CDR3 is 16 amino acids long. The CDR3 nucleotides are TGCGCCAGCAGCCGCCTCGGACAGGGGAGTTCAGATACGCAGTATTTT. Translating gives CASSRLGQGSSDTQYF.

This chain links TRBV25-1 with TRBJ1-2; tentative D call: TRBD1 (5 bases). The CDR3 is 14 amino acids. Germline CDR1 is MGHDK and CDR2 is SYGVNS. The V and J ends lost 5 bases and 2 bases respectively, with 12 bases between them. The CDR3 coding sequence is TGTGCCAGCAGTAACTCAGGGAGGAACTATGGCTACACCTTC. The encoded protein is CASSNSGRNYGYTF.

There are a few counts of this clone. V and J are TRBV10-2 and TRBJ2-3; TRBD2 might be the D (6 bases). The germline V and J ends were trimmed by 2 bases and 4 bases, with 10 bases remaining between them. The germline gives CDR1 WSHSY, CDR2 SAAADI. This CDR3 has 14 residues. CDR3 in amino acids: CASSEAGLADTQYF. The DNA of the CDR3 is TGCGCCAGCAGTGAGGCGGGGCTCGCAGATACGCAGTATTTT.

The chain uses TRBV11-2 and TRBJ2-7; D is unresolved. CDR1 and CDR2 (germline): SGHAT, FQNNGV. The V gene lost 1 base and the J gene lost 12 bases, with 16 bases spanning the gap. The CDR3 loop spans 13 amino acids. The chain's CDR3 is CASSLVPRSKPYF. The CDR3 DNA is TGTGCCAGCAGCTTAGTTCCGCGATCCAAACCGTACTTC.

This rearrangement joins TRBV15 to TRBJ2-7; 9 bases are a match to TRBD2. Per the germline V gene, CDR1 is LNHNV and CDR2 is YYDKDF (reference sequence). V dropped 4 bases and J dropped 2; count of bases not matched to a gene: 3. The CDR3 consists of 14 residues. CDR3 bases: TGTGCCACCAGCAAGCGGGAGGTCACCTACGAGCAGTACTTC. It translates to CATSKREVTYEQYF. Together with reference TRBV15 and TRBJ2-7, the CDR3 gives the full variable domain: DAMVIQNPRYQVTQFGKPVTLSCSQTLNHNVMYWYQQKSSQAPKLLFHYYDKDFNNEADTPDNFQSRRPNTSFCFLDIRSPGLGDTAMYLCATSKREVTYEQYFGPGTRLTVT.

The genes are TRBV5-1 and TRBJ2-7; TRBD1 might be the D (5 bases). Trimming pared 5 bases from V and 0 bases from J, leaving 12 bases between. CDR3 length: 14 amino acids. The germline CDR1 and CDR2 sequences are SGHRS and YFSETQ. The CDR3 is CASRIGHLSYEQYF. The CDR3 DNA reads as TGCGCCAGCAGAATAGGACACCTCTCCTACGAGCAGTACTTC.

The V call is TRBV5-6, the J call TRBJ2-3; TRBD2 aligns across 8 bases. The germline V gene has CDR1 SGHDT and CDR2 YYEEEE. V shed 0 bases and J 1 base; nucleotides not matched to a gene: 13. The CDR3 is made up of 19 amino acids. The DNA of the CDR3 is TGTGCCAGCAGCTTGGTCGTTGCCTGGATAGCGGGGCGCACAGATACGCAGTATTTT. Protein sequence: CASSLVVAWIAGRTDTQYF.

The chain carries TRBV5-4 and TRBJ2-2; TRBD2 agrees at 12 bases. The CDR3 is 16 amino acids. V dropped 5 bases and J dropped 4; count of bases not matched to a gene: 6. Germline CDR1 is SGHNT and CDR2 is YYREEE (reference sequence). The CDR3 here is CASRRLAGAATGELFF. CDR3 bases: TGTGCCAGCAGACGACTAGCGGGGGCCGCCACCGGGGAGCTGTTTTTT.

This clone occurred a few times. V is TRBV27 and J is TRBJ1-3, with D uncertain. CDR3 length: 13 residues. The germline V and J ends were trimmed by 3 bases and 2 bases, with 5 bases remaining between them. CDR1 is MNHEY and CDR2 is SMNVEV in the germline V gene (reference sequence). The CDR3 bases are TGTGCCAGCAGTTTTACGGCTGGAAACACCATATATTTT. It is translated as CASSFTAGNTIYF.

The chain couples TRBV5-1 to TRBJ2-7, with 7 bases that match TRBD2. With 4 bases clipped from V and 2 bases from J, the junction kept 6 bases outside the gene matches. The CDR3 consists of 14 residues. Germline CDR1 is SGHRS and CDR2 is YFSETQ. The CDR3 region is CASSEQRGTYEQYF. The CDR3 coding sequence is TGCGCCAGCAGCGAACAGCGGGGAACCTACGAGCAGTACTTC.

CDR3 sequence: CAWGPGQAWETQYF. DNA for the CDR3: TGTGCCTGGGGACCGGGACAGGCGTGGGAGACCCAGTACTTC. V and J are TRBV30 and TRBJ2-5; 8 bases map to TRBD1. Losses at the gene ends were 5 bases for V and 5 bases for J; bases not matched to a gene: 10. CDR1 is GTSNPN and CDR2 is SVGIG in the germline V gene (reference sequence). This CDR3 is 14 amino acids long.

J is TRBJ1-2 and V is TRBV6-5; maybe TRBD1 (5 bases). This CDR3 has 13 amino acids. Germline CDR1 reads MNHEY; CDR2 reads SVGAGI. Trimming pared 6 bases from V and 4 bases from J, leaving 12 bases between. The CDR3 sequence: CASSPDTIYGYTF. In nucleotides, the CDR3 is TGTGCCAGCAGCCCGGACACGATCTATGGCTACACCTTC.

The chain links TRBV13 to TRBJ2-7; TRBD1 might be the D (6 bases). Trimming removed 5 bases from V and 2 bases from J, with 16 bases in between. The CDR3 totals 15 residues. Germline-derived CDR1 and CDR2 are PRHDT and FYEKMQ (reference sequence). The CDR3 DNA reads TGTGCCAGCAGCCCCAAACAGGGTCCCACCTACGAGCAGTACTTC. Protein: CASSPKQGPTYEQYF.

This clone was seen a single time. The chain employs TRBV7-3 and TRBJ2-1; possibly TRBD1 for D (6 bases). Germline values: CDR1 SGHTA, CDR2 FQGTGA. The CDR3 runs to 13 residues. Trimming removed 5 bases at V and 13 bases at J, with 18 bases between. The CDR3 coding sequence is TGTGCCAGCAGCCCGAGGGGGATCTCTAGACAGTTCTTC. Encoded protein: CASSPRGISRQFF. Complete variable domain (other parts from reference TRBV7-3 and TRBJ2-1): GAGVSQTPSNKVTEKGKYVELRCDPISGHTALYWYRQSLGQGPEFLIYFQGTGAADDSGLPNDRFFAVRPEGSVSTLKIQRTERGDSAVYLCASSPRGISRQFFGPGTRLTVL.

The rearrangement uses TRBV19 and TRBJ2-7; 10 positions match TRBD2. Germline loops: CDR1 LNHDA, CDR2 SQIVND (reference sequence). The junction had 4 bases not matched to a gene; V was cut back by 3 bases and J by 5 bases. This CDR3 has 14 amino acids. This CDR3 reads CASSITSGKDEQYF. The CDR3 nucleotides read TGTGCCAGTAGTATTACTAGCGGGAAGGACGAGCAGTACTTC. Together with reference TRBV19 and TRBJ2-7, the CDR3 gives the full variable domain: DGGITQSPKYLFRKEGQNVTLSCEQNLNHDAMYWYRQDPGQGLRLIYYSQIVNDFQKGDIAEGYSVSREKKESFPLTVTSAQKNPTAFYLCASSITSGKDEQYFGPGTRLTVT.

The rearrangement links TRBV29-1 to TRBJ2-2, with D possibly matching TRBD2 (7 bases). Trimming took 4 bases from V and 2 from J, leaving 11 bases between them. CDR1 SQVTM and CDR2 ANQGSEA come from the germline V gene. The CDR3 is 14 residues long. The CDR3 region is CSVVGGLNTGELFF. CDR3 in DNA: TGCAGCGTTGTCGGGGGGCTTAACACCGGGGAGCTGTTTTTT.

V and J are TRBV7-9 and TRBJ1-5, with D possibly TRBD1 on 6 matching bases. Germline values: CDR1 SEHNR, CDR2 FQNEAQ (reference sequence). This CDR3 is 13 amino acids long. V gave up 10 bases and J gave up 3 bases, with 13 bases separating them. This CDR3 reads CATEGGTNQPQHF. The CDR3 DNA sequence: TGTGCCACCGAGGGGGGGACCAATCAGCCCCAGCATTTT.

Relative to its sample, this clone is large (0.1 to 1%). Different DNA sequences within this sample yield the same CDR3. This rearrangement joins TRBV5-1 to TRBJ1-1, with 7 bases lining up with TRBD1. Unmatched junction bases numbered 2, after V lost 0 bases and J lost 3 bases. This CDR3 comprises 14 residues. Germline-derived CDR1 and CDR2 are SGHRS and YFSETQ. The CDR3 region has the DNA TGCGCCAGCAGCTTGGCAGGGGGGTACACTGAAGCTTTCTTT. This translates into CASSLAGGYTEAFF.

CDR3 region: CASSQAIGSSYEQYF. For the CDR3, the DNA is TGCGCCAGCAGCCAAGCCATTGGCAGCTCCTACGAGCAGTACTTC. The V gene is TRBV4-3, the J gene TRBJ2-7; D not resolved. V lost 1 base, J lost 0 bases, and 10 bases lay in between. Per the germline V gene, CDR1 is LGHNA and CDR2 is YSLEER. CDR3 length: 15 amino acids.

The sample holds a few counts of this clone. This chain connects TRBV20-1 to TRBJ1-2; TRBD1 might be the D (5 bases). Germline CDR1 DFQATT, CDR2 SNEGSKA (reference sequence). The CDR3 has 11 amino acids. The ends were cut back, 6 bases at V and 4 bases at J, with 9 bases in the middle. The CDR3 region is CSARGGYGYTF. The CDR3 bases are TGCAGTGCACGCGGGGGCTATGGCTACACCTTC.

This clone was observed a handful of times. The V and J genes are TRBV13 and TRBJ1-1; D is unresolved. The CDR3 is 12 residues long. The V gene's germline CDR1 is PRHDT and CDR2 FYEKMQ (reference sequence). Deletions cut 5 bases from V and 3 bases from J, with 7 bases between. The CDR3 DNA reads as TGTGCCAGCAGCCTACTGGACACTGAAGCTTTCTTT. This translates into CASSLLDTEAFF.